Presented here are 17 T cell receptor beta chains from one specimen sequenced in a study of T cells in Graves' hyperthyroidism and ophthalmopathy. The investigators amplified TCR beta CDR3 regions from RNA transcripts. Carried out on the TCR CDR3, a first-round RT-PCR used the HTBI primer set. One entry per CDR3 protein, called by TCRdb with MiXCR from the multiplex PCR reads. The table records approximately 380,000 distinct CDR3 sequences, 18% of them present only once. Sequences were obtained from blood. These receptors came from a man between 18 and 29 years old with Graves' ophthalmopathy.

This clonotype was seen ten or more times. The chain is built from TRBV3-1 and TRBJ2-7; no definite D call. The V and J ends lost 4 bases and 4 bases respectively, with 8 bases between them. The CDR3 sequence is 12 residues long. Germline values: CDR1 LGHDT, CDR2 YNNKEL (reference sequence). DNA for the CDR3: TGTGCCAGCAGCCCCGGGCCATACGAGCAGTACTTC. Amino acids: CASSPGPYEQYF.

This clonotype was observed many times. This chain joins TRBV28 and TRBJ2-7; TRBD2 matches at 7 bases. Unmatched junction bases numbered 12, after V lost 8 bases and J lost 2 bases. The germline gives CDR1 MDHEN, CDR2 SYDVKM. CDR3 length: 15 amino acids. CDR3 amino acids: CASSLAVRATYEQYF. The CDR3 region has the DNA TGTGCCAGCTCCCTAGCGGTCCGGGCTACCTACGAGCAGTACTTC.

This chain connects TRBV20-1 to TRBJ2-7, with TRBD1 matching over 9 bases. The CDR3 totals 14 residues. From germline, CDR1 is DFQATT and CDR2 SNEGSKA (reference sequence). Losses at the gene ends were 8 bases for V and 1 base for J; bases not matched to a gene: 9. The CDR3 loop reads CSSPRGTGSYEQYF. CDR3 DNA sequence: TGCAGTTCTCCAAGAGGGACAGGGTCCTACGAGCAGTACTTC.

As to this clonotype: A read error may explain this, as a much larger clone is one base away. The J gene is TRBJ1-5, the V gene TRBV20-1; D ambiguous. CDR3 size: 15 residues. In germline, CDR1 is DFQATT, CDR2 SNEGSKA (reference sequence). The CDR3 protein is CSTRDLGEASQPQHF. The CDR3 DNA follows: TGCAGTACTAGAGATCTCGGAGAGGCAAGTCAGCCCCAGCATTTT.

In its sample, this clonotype was seen many times. The V call is TRBV20-1, the J call TRBJ2-5; D may correspond to TRBD1 or TRBD2 (5 bases each). Trimming left V 6 bases short and J 6 bases short, with 17 bases between. CDR3 length: 13 residues. Germline CDR1 DFQATT, CDR2 SNEGSKA (reference sequence). The CDR3 loop is CSAPGPVVKTQYF. For the CDR3, the DNA is TGCAGTGCCCCGGGACCCGTGGTGAAGACCCAGTACTTC.

This clonotype was picked up many times. This chain links TRBV6-5 with TRBJ2-5; D is perhaps TRBD1 (6 bases). Germline CDR1 MNHEY, CDR2 SVGAGI. V shed 4 bases and J shed 4 bases, with 13 bases lying between them. This CDR3 region has 14 residues. CDR3 protein: CASSSQGQRETQYF. CDR3 coding DNA: TGTGCCAGCAGTTCCCAAGGACAGAGAGAGACCCAGTACTTC.

This clonotype has just a few counts. The chain has TRBV28 and TRBJ1-4; possible D gene TRBD1, 5 bases. The CDR3 is made up of 14 amino acids. Per germline, CDR1 MDHEN and CDR2 SYDVKM. Trimming removed 1 base at V and 11 bases at J, with 14 bases between. The CDR3 bases are TGTGCCAGCAGTTTATCGGCAGGGTTGGGTAAACTGTTTTTT. Its protein is CASSLSAGLGKLFF.

This clonotype occurred many times. This chain links TRBV7-9 with TRBJ2-1; tentative D call: TRBD2 (5 bases). Germline V gives CDR1 SEHNR, CDR2 FQNEAQ (reference sequence). V shed 1 base and J shed 7 bases, with 8 bases lying between them. The CDR3 covers 13 residues. CDR3 in amino acids: CASSLGGENEQFF. DNA for the CDR3: TGTGCCAGCAGCTTAGGGGGAGAAAATGAGCAGTTCTTC.

This clonotype has at least ten counts. This chain connects TRBV6-1 to TRBJ2-2, with 11 bases that match TRBD2. J was trimmed by 1 base and V by 5 bases; bases with no gene match: 9. The CDR3 is made up of 18 amino acids. Germline CDR1 reads MNHNS; CDR2 reads SASEGT. This CDR3 reads CASSPWLAGGQNTGELFF. The DNA of the CDR3 is TGTGCCAGCAGTCCTTGGCTAGCGGGGGGTCAGAACACCGGGGAGCTGTTTTTT.

There are many counts of this clonotype. This chain joins TRBV2 and TRBJ1-1; TRBD1 aligns across 7 bases. V trimming: 8 bases; J trimming: 5 bases; junction bases outside the gene matches: 11. Per the germline V gene, CDR1 is SNHLY and CDR2 is FYNNEI. The CDR3 has 14 amino acids. The CDR3 reads CASLKEGAGTEAFF. Here the CDR3 DNA reads TGTGCCAGCTTGAAGGAGGGGGCGGGTACTGAAGCTTTCTTT.

The rearrangement joins TRBV19 to TRBJ1-2; D perhaps matches TRBD1 (6 bases). V lost 6 bases, J lost 4 bases, and 24 bases lay in between. CDR3 length equals 17 residues. Germline CDR1 is LNHDA and CDR2 is SQIVND (reference sequence). The CDR3 nucleotides read TGTGCCAGTAGGTCTTCATCGAGACAGGCCTCGGGCTATGGCTACACCTTC. Amino acid sequence: CASRSSSRQASGYGYTF.

The sample holds a few counts of this clonotype. Given a much more abundant clone one base away, this may be a read error. The V call is TRBV3-1, the J call TRBJ2-2; D is uncertain. The ends were cut back, 0 bases at V and 5 bases at J, with 10 bases in the middle. This CDR3 spans 15 amino acids. Germline loops: CDR1 LGHDT, CDR2 YNNKEL (reference sequence). The CDR3 DNA reads TGTGCCAGCAGCCAAGATCCTATGGGAACCGGGGAGCTGTTTTTT. It encodes CASSQDPMGTGELFF.

Of note for this clonotype: Without the conserved terminal phenylalanine or tryptophan, this CDR3 likely stems from a read error. The gene calls are TRBV28 and TRBJ2-7, with 9 bases lining up with TRBD1. With 6 bases clipped from V and 1 base from J, the junction kept 10 bases outside the gene matches. The germline gives CDR1 MDHEN, CDR2 SYDVKM. The CDR3 consists of 16 residues. Written as DNA, the CDR3 is TGTGCCAGCAGCCCCAATTCCGGGACAGGGTCCTACGAGCAGTACCTC. Protein: CASSPNSGTGSYEQYL.

This clonotype was seen repeatedly, ten times or more. The rearrangement uses TRBV11-2 and TRBJ2-5; 8 bases match TRBD2. Trimming removed 3 bases from V and 2 bases from J; junction bases left unmatched: 5. The CDR3 runs to 15 residues. CDR1 and CDR2 from the germline V gene are SGHAT and FQNNGV. CDR3 coding DNA: TGTGCCAGCAGCTTTAACGCGGGGGGACAAGAGACCCAGTACTTC. Its translation: CASSFNAGGQETQYF.

The chain recombines TRBV5-5 with TRBJ2-7; 9 bases align to TRBD1. This CDR3 has 16 residues. The trim removed 4 bases at V and 4 bases at J, leaving 12 bases unmatched. The germline gives CDR1 SGHKS, CDR2 YYEKEE (reference sequence). The DNA for the CDR3 is TGTGCCAGCAGCCAAACTTCCGGGACAGGGACATACGAGCAGTACTTC. This encodes CASSQTSGTGTYEQYF.

This clonotype was seen more than once but under ten times. The V gene is TRBV20-1, the J gene TRBJ2-5, with 16 bases matching TRBD2. The CDR3 is 16 amino acids. From germline, CDR1 is DFQATT and CDR2 SNEGSKA (reference sequence). The V gene end was trimmed by 6 bases and the J gene end by 4 bases; junction bases not matched to a gene: 8. The CDR3 bases are TGCAGTGCGGCCGGGACTAGCGGGGGGGCTCGAGAGACCCAGTACTTC. This codes for CSAAGTSGGARETQYF.

This clonotype was observed many times. CDR3 protein: CASSDPRRTSGELFF. CDR3 sequence (DNA): TGTGCCAGCAGTGACCCCCGCAGGACGAGCGGGGAGCTGTTTTTT. The chain joins TRBV2 to TRBJ2-2; D unclear. CDR1 is SNHLY and CDR2 is FYNNEI in the germline V gene. CDR3 length: 15 residues. Trimming left V 3 bases short and J 7 bases short, with 15 bases between.